What follows is one T cell receptor (beta chain) and its context. Assay used: immunoSEQ multiplex PCR; TCRdb lists only in-frame clones, some missing. This sample has more than 60,000 clones, with roughly 90% found just once. The data were taken from a study of T cell changes during pregnancy in multiple sclerosis. The origin of this receptor is a female donor with multiple sclerosis, enrolled in a pregnancy study. Sequenced material: peripheral blood, taken before pregnancy.

CDR3 nucleotides: TGTGCCATCAGGACCGTCGTACAGGGAATGAACACTGAAGCTTTCTTT. It encodes CAIRTVVQGMNTEAFF. This sequence joins TRBV10-3 and TRBJ1-1; D is perhaps TRBD1 (6 bases). V lost 6 bases and J lost 0, with 17 bases in between. Germline V gene sequence: CDR1 ENHRY, CDR2 SYGVKD. There are 16 residues in the CDR3.